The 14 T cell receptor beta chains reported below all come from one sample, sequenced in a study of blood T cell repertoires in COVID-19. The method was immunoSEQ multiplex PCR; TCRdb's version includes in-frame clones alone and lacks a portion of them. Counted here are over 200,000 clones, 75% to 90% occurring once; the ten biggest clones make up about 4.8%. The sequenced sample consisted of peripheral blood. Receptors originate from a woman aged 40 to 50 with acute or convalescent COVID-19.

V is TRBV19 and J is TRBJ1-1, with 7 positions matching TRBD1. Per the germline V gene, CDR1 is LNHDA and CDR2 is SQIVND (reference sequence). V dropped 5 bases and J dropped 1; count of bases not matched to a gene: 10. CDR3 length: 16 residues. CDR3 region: CASSAWGDSRNTEAFF. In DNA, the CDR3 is TGTGCCAGTAGTGCCTGGGGGGACAGTAGGAACACTGAAGCTTTCTTT.

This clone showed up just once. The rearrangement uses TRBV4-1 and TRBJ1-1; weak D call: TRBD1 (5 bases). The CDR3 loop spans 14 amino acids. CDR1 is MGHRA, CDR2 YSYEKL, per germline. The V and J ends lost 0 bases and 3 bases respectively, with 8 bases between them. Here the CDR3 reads CASSQDKGYTEAFF. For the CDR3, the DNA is TGCGCCAGCAGCCAAGATAAGGGGTACACTGAAGCTTTCTTT.

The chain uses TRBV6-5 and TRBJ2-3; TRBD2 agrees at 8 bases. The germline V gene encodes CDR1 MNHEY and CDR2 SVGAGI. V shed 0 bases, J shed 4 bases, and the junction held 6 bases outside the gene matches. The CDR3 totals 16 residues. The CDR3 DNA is TGTGCCAGCAGTTACTCGAAACGGGGGGGCGCAGATACGCAGTATTTT. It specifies CASSYSKRGGADTQYF.

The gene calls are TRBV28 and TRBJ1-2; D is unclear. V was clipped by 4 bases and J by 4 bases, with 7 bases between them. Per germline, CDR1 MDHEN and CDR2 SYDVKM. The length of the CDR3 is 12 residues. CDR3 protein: CASSSEVYGYTF. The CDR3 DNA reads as TGTGCCAGCAGTTCGGAGGTCTATGGCTACACCTTC.

CDR3: CSVDLTSGSGEQFF. The CDR3 coding sequence is TGCAGCGTTGACTTGACTAGCGGGTCAGGTGAGCAGTTCTTC. The chain couples TRBV29-1 to TRBJ2-1; 10 bases line up with TRBD2. This CDR3 region has 14 residues. With 3 bases clipped from V and 9 bases from J, the junction kept 8 bases outside the gene matches. Germline CDR1 SQVTM, CDR2 ANQGSEA.

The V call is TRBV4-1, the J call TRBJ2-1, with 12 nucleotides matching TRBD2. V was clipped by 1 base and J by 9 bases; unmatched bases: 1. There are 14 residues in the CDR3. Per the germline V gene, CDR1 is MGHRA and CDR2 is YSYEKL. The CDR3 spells CASSQVLAGGEQFF. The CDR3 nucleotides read TGCGCCAGCAGCCAAGTACTAGCGGGGGGTGAGCAGTTCTTC.

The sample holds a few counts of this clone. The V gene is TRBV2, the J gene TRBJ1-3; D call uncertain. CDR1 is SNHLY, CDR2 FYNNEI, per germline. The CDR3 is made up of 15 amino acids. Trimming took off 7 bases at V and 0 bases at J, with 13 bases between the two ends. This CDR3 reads CASTTENVSGNTIYF. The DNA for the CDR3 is TGTGCCAGCACCACAGAGAATGTCTCTGGAAACACCATATATTTT.

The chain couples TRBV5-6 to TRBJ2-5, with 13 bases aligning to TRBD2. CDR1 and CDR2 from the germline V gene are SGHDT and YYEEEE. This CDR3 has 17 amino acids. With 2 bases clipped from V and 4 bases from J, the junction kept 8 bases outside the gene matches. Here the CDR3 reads CASSFGTSGASGETQYF. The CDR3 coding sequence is TGTGCCAGCAGCTTTGGGACTAGCGGGGCTTCAGGAGAGACCCAGTACTTC.

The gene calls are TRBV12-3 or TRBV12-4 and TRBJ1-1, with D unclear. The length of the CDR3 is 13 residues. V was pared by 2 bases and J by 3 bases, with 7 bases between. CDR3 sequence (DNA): TGTGCCAGCAGTTTATCGGGTTACACTGAAGCTTTCTTT. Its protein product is CASSLSGYTEAFF.

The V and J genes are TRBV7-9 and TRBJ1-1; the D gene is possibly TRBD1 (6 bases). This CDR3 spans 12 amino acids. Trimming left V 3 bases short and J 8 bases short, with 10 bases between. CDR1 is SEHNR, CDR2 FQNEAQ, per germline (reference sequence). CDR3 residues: CASSFNQGEAFF. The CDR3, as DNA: TGTGCCAGCAGCTTCAACCAGGGGGAAGCTTTCTTT.

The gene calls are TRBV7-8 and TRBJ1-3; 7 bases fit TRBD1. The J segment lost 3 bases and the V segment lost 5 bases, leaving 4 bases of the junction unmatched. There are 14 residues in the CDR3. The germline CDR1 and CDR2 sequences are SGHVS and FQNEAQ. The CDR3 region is CASSPDRDGNTIYF. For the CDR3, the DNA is TGTGCCAGCAGCCCCGACAGGGATGGAAACACCATATATTTT.

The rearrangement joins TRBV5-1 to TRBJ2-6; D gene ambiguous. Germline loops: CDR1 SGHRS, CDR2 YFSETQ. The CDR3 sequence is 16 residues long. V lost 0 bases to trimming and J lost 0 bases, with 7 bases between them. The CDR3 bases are TGCGCCAGCAGCTTGGGCAGCGTCTCTGGGGCCAACGTCCTGACTTTC. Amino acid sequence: CASSLGSVSGANVLTF.

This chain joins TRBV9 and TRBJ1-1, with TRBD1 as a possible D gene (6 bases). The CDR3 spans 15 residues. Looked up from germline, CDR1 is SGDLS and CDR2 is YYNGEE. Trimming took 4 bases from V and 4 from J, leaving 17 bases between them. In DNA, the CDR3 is TGTGCCAGCAGCAACGTAGGGGGAGCGGCCACTGAAGCTTTCTTT. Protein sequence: CASSNVGGAATEAFF.

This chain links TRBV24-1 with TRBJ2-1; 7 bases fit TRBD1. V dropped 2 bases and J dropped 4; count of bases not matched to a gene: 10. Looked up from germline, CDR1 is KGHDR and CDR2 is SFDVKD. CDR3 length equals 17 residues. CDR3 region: CATSDSFWQGVYNEQFF. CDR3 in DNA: TGTGCCACCAGTGATTCCTTTTGGCAGGGGGTTTACAATGAGCAGTTCTTC.